Many counts were recorded for the clone carrying this T cell receptor (beta chain). The data were taken from a study of T cell changes during pregnancy in multiple sclerosis. V shed 6 bases and J shed 6 bases, with 18 bases lying between them. CDR1 is MNHEY, CDR2 SVGAGI, per germline. The CDR3 is 15 residues long. Sequenced by immunoSEQ multiplex PCR; TCRdb stores in-frame clones only, minus some. The data hold tens of thousands of clones, with 93% observed a single time. This chain joins TRBV6-5 and TRBJ1-5; weak D call: TRBD1 (5 bases). This clonotype originated in a female donor with multiple sclerosis, enrolled in a pregnancy study. The sample in question was peripheral blood, obtained after pregnancy. Here the CDR3 DNA reads TGTGCCAGCAGCACCCATAGGGCCCAGGGTCAGCCCCAGCATTTT. Protein: CASSTHRAQGQPQHF.